This T cell receptor (beta chain) stems from a study of cytomegalovirus exposure and HLA in healthy donors. Study summary: Around 83% of around 400 genotyped donors fell in the Caucasian-associated ancestry cluster. Findings and caveats of the study: No immune exposure information besides CMV serostatus was available. TCR sequences were mostly rare, though some public TCRs occurred in many donors. Prediction of most subjects' HLA-A and HLA-B alleles by TCR beta sequences was reportedly accurate.

13 Jbeta primers and 60 Vbeta primers were used for the PCR. The repertoire was sequenced with immunoSEQ multiplex PCR; TCRdb's copy has only in-frame clones and lacks some. This sample yields approximately 190,000 clones, of which over 75% are seen a single time; approximately 6% belongs to the top ten. This CDR3 is 14 amino acids long. With 3 bases clipped from V and 3 bases from J, the junction kept 5 bases outside the gene matches. CDR1 is SGHRS, CDR2 YFSETQ, per germline. This clone appeared a few times. What it binds is not known. The receptor was isolated from a man in his forties or fifties in good health and CMV-seropositive. The chain links TRBV5-1 to TRBJ2-7, with 8 bases matching TRBD2. Input material: PBMCs. The DNA of the CDR3 is TGCGCCAGCAGCTGGGTAGCGGGGAGCTACGAGCAGTACTTC. Translation gives CASSWVAGSYEQYF.